This T cell receptor (beta chain) was recorded in a study of T cells after yellow fever vaccination. Study in general: It was SMART-Seq v4 Ultra Low Input that prepared the fractions with low cell numbers.

Overall study findings and caveats: In post-booster samples, most primary-vaccination clones reappeared (just under 98% CD4, roughly 89% CD8). Though weaker, the secondary response peaked faster, on day 5 versus 15. The study noted that FACS-sorted repertoires could contain abundant clonotypes contaminating from the bulk population.

TCRdb passed the 5' RACE reads through MiXCR, listing each CDR3 protein once. The table has about 220,000 distinct CDR3 sequences, roughly 3% seen once. CDR1 MNHNY and CDR2 SVGAGI come from the germline V gene (reference sequence). V dropped 8 bases and J dropped 7 bases, with 18 bases sitting between them. This CDR3 is 14 amino acids long. This clonotype was detected only a few times. Its antigen is currently unknown. The J gene is TRBJ1-5, the V gene TRBV6-6; D gene uncertain. The sample here was CD4+ T cells sorted from PBMCs, taken 10 days after the yellow fever booster vaccination. The TCR was taken from a man aged 18 to 30 who received the YFV17D yellow fever vaccine. The CDR3 protein is CASLKGGQIQPQHF. The CDR3 bases are TGTGCCAGCCTCAAAGGTGGGCAGATCCAGCCCCAGCATTTT.